Shown below are 12 T cell receptor beta chains from a single sample sequenced in a study of T cells in Graves' hyperthyroidism and ophthalmopathy. Amplification of TCR beta CDR3 regions was performed using RNA transcripts as template. The primer set for the first-round RT-PCR of the TCR CDR3 was HTBI. TCRdb re-called the multiplex PCR reads with MiXCR, one entry per CDR3 protein. Altogether around 340,000 distinct CDR3 sequences are present, about 18% being singletons, with the ten largest covering approximately 30%. Sequencing was performed on blood. These receptors all stem from a young woman with Graves' hyperthyroidism that later progressed to Graves' ophthalmopathy.

This clonotype was seen repeatedly, ten times or more. The chain recombines TRBV10-3 with TRBJ2-2; 8 nucleotides agree with TRBD2. After removal of 6 bases from V and 5 bases from J, the junction contained 14 bases not matched to a gene. Germline V gene data show CDR1 as ENHRY and CDR2 as SYGVKD. This CDR3 comprises 17 residues. The CDR3 sequence: CAISPGLEVAFTGELFF. CDR3 coding DNA: TGTGCCATCAGCCCGGGACTAGAAGTCGCGTTTACCGGGGAGCTGTTTTTT.

The chain joins TRBV20-1 to TRBJ1-1, with 7 bases matching TRBD1. CDR3 length: 14 amino acids. With V trimmed by 2 bases and J by 6 bases, 9 bases remained unmatched. CDR1 and CDR2 from the germline V gene are DFQATT and SNEGSKA (reference sequence). CDR3 region: CSARTGQAGPEAFF. The CDR3 DNA follows: TGCAGTGCTAGAACAGGACAGGCCGGACCTGAAGCTTTCTTT.

The chain is built from TRBV7-9 and TRBJ2-7; 13 bases agree with TRBD2. CDR1 SEHNR and CDR2 FQNEAQ come from the germline V gene (reference sequence). CDR3 size: 16 residues. The J segment lost 4 bases and the V segment lost 5 bases, leaving 8 bases of the junction unmatched. The CDR3 region has the DNA TGTGCCAGCAGCATACTAGCGGGAGGGCTTCTTTACGAGCAGTACTTC. Translating gives CASSILAGGLLYEQYF.

This clonotype was recorded many times. V is TRBV28 and J is TRBJ1-1; D possibly corresponds to TRBD1 (5 bases). The germline gives CDR1 MDHEN, CDR2 SYDVKM. CDR3 length: 18 amino acids. V was trimmed by 6 bases and J by 7 bases, leaving 30 bases between them. The chain's CDR3 is CASSRPAADSELTIEAFF. The CDR3 region has the DNA TGTGCCAGCAGCCGACCTGCTGCTGACAGCGAATTAACTATTGAAGCTTTCTTT. Full variable domain (missing parts from reference TRBV28 and TRBJ1-1): DVKVTQSSRYLVKRTGEKVFLECVQDMDHENMFWYRQDPGLGLRLIYFSYDVKMKEKGDIPEGYSVSREKKERFSLILESASTNQTSMYLCASSRPAADSELTIEAFFGQGTRLTVV.

The chain employs TRBV19 and TRBJ1-1, with D unresolved. Germline loops: CDR1 LNHDA, CDR2 SQIVND (reference sequence). Between the trimmed V and J ends, which lost 7 bases and 1 base, there was a span of 13 bases. The CDR3 is 14 amino acids. Written as DNA, the CDR3 is TGTGCCAGTAACGAGATCGGGTCGAACACTGAAGCTTTCTTT. This translates into CASNEIGSNTEAFF.

V is TRBV4-1 and J is TRBJ1-1; D not resolved. Germline V lookup: CDR1 MGHRA, CDR2 YSYEKL. This CDR3 is 15 amino acids long. Trimming left V 4 bases short and J 5 bases short, with 17 bases between. CDR3 residues: CASSPGPGGGTEAFF. CDR3 nucleotides: TGCGCCAGCAGCCCGGGTCCAGGAGGAGGAACTGAAGCTTTCTTT.

This clonotype was seen ten or more times. This chain connects TRBV3-1 to TRBJ2-3; TRBD2 matches 7 bases. The trim removed 1 base at V and 3 bases at J, leaving 7 bases unmatched. Germline V lookup: CDR1 LGHDT, CDR2 YNNKEL (reference sequence). CDR3 length: 16 residues. The CDR3 bases are TGTGCCAGCAGCCAAGGTCGCGGGAGTGAGACAGATACGCAGTATTTT. This encodes CASSQGRGSETDTQYF.

The CDR3 region is CASSYQWTTEWETQYF. Here the CDR3 DNA reads TGTGCCAGCAGCTACCAATGGACGACGGAATGGGAGACCCAGTACTTC. The chain couples TRBV7-2 to TRBJ2-5; the D is unclear. CDR1 is SGHTA and CDR2 is FQGNSA in the germline V gene. With 4 bases removed from V and 5 bases from J, the gap between germline ends came to 20 bases. The CDR3 runs to 16 residues.

This clonotype was detected ten times or more. The chain joins TRBV12-3 or TRBV12-4 to TRBJ1-4; a weak D match, TRBD1 (5 bases). The CDR3 consists of 14 residues. With 4 bases removed from V and 8 bases from J, the gap between germline ends came to 14 bases. The CDR3 region has the DNA TGTGCCAGCAGTTCAAGGATGGGGCGCGAAAAACTGTTTTTT. Its protein product is CASSSRMGREKLFF.

There are many counts of this clonotype. The J gene is TRBJ1-1, the V gene TRBV4-2; 8 nucleotides line up with TRBD1. The J segment lost 5 bases and the V segment lost 3 bases, leaving 5 bases of the junction unmatched. This CDR3 has 14 residues. Per the germline V gene, CDR1 is LGHNA and CDR2 is YNFKEQ. CDR3 DNA sequence: TGTGCCAGCAGCCAGCAGACAGGGGAAACTGAAGCTTTCTTT. As protein: CASSQQTGETEAFF.

At least ten counts were recorded for this clonotype. The J gene is TRBJ2-7, the V gene TRBV3-1; D might be TRBD1 (6 bases). Deletions cut 1 base from V and 2 bases from J, with 15 bases between. The CDR3 extends over 16 amino acids. Germline V lookup: CDR1 LGHDT, CDR2 YNNKEL (reference sequence). The CDR3 reads CASSQGHRDPTYEQYF. The CDR3 bases are TGTGCCAGCAGCCAAGGGCACAGGGACCCCACCTACGAGCAGTACTTC.

This clonotype was seen repeatedly, ten times or more. The chain combines TRBV12-3 or TRBV12-4 with TRBJ1-2; the match to TRBD1 covers 9 bases. The trim removed 5 bases at V and 7 bases at J, leaving 8 bases unmatched. CDR3 length equals 14 residues. In DNA form, the CDR3 reads TGTGCCAGCAGTCCTACACAGGGGGCTGTTGGCTACACCTTC. Translated: CASSPTQGAVGYTF.